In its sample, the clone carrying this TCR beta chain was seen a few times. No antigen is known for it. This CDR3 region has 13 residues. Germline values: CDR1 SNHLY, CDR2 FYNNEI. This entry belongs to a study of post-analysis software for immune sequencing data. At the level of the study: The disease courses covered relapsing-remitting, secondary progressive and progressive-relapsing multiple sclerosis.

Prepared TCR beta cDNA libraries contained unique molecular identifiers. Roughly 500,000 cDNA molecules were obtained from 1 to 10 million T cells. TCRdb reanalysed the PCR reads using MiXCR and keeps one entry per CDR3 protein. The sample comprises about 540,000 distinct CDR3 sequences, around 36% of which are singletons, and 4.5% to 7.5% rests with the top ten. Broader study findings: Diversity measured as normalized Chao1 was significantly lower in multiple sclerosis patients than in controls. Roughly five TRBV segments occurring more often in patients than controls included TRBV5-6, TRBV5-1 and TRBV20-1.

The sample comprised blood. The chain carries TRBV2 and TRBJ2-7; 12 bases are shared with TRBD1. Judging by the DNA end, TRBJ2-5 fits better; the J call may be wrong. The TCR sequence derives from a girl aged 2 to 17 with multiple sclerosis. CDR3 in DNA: TGTGCCAGCAGGGGGACAGGGGGCCAGACCCAGTACTTC. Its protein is CASRGTGGQTQYF.